Each of the 23 T cell receptor beta chains below was sequenced from the same sample in a study of Ad26.COV2.S vaccination and SARS-CoV-2 variants. As for treatment: about 20 received Ad26.COV2.S at low or high dose, single or two shots; about 5 received placebo; per-sample allocation not given. Samples were taken on day 63 after the first vaccine or placebo injection. TCRdb's copy holds only in-frame clones and misses some; the assay was immunoSEQ multiplex PCR. The repertoire includes 300,000 to 350,000 clones, around 84% of them detected once, and 1.5% to 2.5% sits in the top ten. The sequences come from peripheral blood, collected in a trial of Ad26.COV2.S vaccine versus placebo. Receptors originate from a person between 18 and 65 years old who received the Ad26.COV2.S COVID-19 vaccine or a placebo.

The chain is built from TRBV5-1 and TRBJ1-5, with D unclear. The CDR3 loop spans 14 amino acids. Between the trimmed V and J ends, which lost 1 base and 5 bases, there was a span of 10 bases. CDR1 and CDR2 from the germline V gene are SGHRS and YFSETQ. CDR3 in DNA: TGCGCCAGCAGCTTGTTGGGCGGGGATCAGCCCCAGCATTTT. Encoded protein: CASSLLGGDQPQHF.

The chain is built from TRBV2 and TRBJ1-1; D remains ambiguous. CDR1 SNHLY and CDR2 FYNNEI come from the germline V gene. This CDR3 has 13 amino acids. V gave up 5 bases and J gave up 1 base, with 8 bases separating them. The CDR3 loop is CASSILGNTEAFF. The DNA for the CDR3 is TGTGCCAGCAGTATCCTAGGGAACACTGAAGCTTTCTTT.

V is TRBV3-1 (or the pseudogene TRBV3-2) and J is TRBJ1-2; D is perhaps TRBD1 (6 bases). Looked up from germline, CDR1 is LGHDT and CDR2 is YNNKEL (reference sequence). V was clipped by 4 bases and J by 7 bases, with 10 bases between them. CDR3 length: 12 amino acids. CDR3 DNA: TGTGCCAGCAGCCCCAGGGGTAGTGGCTACACCTTC. Translated, it gives CASSPRGSGYTF.

This CDR3 is CASSYERGAGNTIYF. Here the CDR3 DNA reads TGTGCCAGCAGTTACGAGCGGGGGGCTGGAAACACCATATATTTT. V usage is TRBV6-5 and J usage is TRBJ1-3, with a possible D match to TRBD1 (5 bases). Deletions cut 2 bases from V and 2 bases from J, with 10 bases between. Germline loops: CDR1 MNHEY, CDR2 SVGAGI. This CDR3 is built from 15 residues.

V usage is TRBV6-4 and J usage is TRBJ1-4, with a weak D call TRBD1 (5 bases). This CDR3 contains 13 residues. V dropped 4 bases and J dropped 8 bases, with 11 bases sitting between them. Germline CDR1 MRHNA, CDR2 SNTAGT. The CDR3 DNA follows: TGTGCCAGCAGTGGGGGGAAGCGGGAAAAACTGTTTTTT. Translating it yields CASSGGKREKLFF.

The chain combines TRBV5-4 with TRBJ2-1, with 13 bases aligning to TRBD2. Germline CDR1 is SGHNT and CDR2 is YYREEE (reference sequence). V was clipped by 6 bases and J by 5 bases; unmatched bases: 5. The CDR3 is 15 amino acids. CDR3 coding DNA: TGTGCCAGCACCTCCGGACTAGCGGGGGACAATGAGCAGTTCTTC. Encoded protein: CASTSGLAGDNEQFF.

The V call is TRBV2, the J call TRBJ2-3, with D possibly TRBD1 on 5 matching bases. With 6 bases removed from V and 1 base from J, the gap between germline ends came to 11 bases. Germline V lookup: CDR1 SNHLY, CDR2 FYNNEI. The CDR3 is 14 amino acids. The CDR3 region is CASRDRQRTDTQYF. The CDR3 DNA follows: TGTGCCAGCAGAGACCGACAGCGCACAGATACGCAGTATTTT.

The table lists this clone with a few counts. V gene TRBV24-1 combines with J gene TRBJ1-2; D ambiguous. The CDR3 covers 14 residues. The V end was cut by 3 bases, the J end by 2 bases, with 9 bases between. Germline CDR1 KGHDR, CDR2 SFDVKD. As DNA, the CDR3 is TGTGCCACCAGTGATCCCGGACGGAACTATGGCTACACCTTC. Its protein is CATSDPGRNYGYTF.

Written as DNA, the CDR3 is TGTGCCAGCAGCGTAGCTTGGGGGGCCTCTGGAAACACCATATATTTT. Its translation: CASSVAWGASGNTIYF. The chain employs TRBV9 and TRBJ1-3; tentative D call: TRBD1 (6 bases). Trimming stripped 0 bases from V and 0 bases from J, with 10 bases between. The CDR3 is 16 amino acids. Germline CDR1 reads SGDLS; CDR2 reads YYNGEE.

This clone has just one count. The genes are TRBV7-9 and TRBJ2-7; a possible D gene is TRBD2 (6 bases). The CDR3 covers 14 residues. The ends were cut back, 4 bases at V and 1 base at J, with 11 bases in the middle. Germline CDR1 reads SEHNR; CDR2 reads FQNEAQ (reference sequence). This chain's CDR3 is CASSSGLTSYEQYF. CDR3 DNA sequence: TGTGCCAGCAGCTCCGGACTAACATCCTACGAGCAGTACTTC. The variable domain in full, with the rest retrieved from reference TRBV7-9 and TRBJ2-7, is DTGVSQNPRHKITKRGQNVTFRCDPISEHNRLYWYRQTLGQGPEFLTYFQNEAQLEKSRLLSDRFSAERPKGSFSTLEIQRTEQGDSAMYLCASSSGLTSYEQYFGPGTRLTVT.

V is TRBV19 and J is TRBJ1-5; D remains unclear. The CDR3 sequence is 17 residues long. Germline loops: CDR1 LNHDA, CDR2 SQIVND (reference sequence). V was clipped by 3 bases and J by 5 bases, with 20 bases between them. The CDR3, as DNA: TGTGCCAGTAGTATCGGCCCGATTTTGAGGGTGCATCAGCCCCAGCATTTT. It encodes CASSIGPILRVHQPQHF.

V gene TRBV27 combines with J gene TRBJ1-5; no reliable D call. The CDR3 has 13 amino acids. CDR1 is MNHEY and CDR2 is SMNVEV in the germline V gene (reference sequence). V lost 2 bases to trimming and J lost 4 bases, with 6 bases between them. Here the CDR3 reads CASSLSRNQPQHF. CDR3 sequence (DNA): TGTGCCAGCAGTTTAAGCAGAAATCAGCCCCAGCATTTT.

Worth noting for this clone: The junction does not match germline at one end; this may be a read error. The CDR3 protein is CATSQESRGGVTDTQYF. The DNA for the CDR3 is TGCGCCACCAGCCAAGAATCGCGGGGGGGGGTCACAGATACGCAGTATTTT. The chain carries TRBV4-1 and TRBJ2-3, with 9 bases that match TRBD2. This CDR3 is built from 17 residues. The germline gives CDR1 MGHRA, CDR2 YSYEKL.

This clone occurred once. The chain recombines TRBV19 with TRBJ2-2; D not certain. This CDR3 comprises 15 residues. Per the germline V gene, CDR1 is LNHDA and CDR2 is SQIVND (reference sequence). V shed 6 bases and J shed 4 bases, with 15 bases lying between them. The CDR3 reads CASSTDTLGTGELFF. CDR3 nucleotide sequence: TGTGCCAGTAGCACCGACACATTGGGCACCGGGGAGCTGTTTTTT.

The CDR3 sequence is CASSPPHLNYGYTF. CDR3 nucleotide sequence: TGTGCCAGCTCACCTCCGCATCTAAACTATGGCTACACCTTC. The genes are TRBV18 and TRBJ1-2; D not certain. Trimming left V 3 bases short and J 2 bases short, with 10 bases between. The CDR3 is made up of 14 amino acids. Germline CDR1 KGHSH, CDR2 LQKENI.

This sequence joins TRBV7-9 and TRBJ1-3; D remains unclear. V was pared by 6 bases and J by 0 bases, with 21 bases between. This CDR3 contains 18 residues. Germline V gene lookup returns CDR1 SEHNR and CDR2 FQNEAQ (reference sequence). The DNA for the CDR3 is TGTGCCAGCAGTGGAATAGGCGGCAGCTCTTCCTCTGGAAACACCATATATTTT. It codes for CASSGIGGSSSSGNTIYF.

This sequence joins TRBV9 and TRBJ1-1; D is unclear. Germline loops: CDR1 SGDLS, CDR2 YYNGEE. This CDR3 is built from 14 residues. Trimming stripped 1 base from V and 1 base from J, with 8 bases between. This CDR3 is CASSVSVGNTEAFF. CDR3 nucleotide sequence: TGTGCCAGCAGCGTATCGGTAGGGAACACTGAAGCTTTCTTT.

The rearrangement joins TRBV18 to TRBJ1-5; D gene uncertain. V gave up 3 bases and J gave up 5 bases, with 8 bases separating them. Germline V lookup: CDR1 KGHSH, CDR2 LQKENI. CDR3 length: 13 amino acids. The CDR3 reads CASSPSGYQPQHF. The CDR3 DNA sequence: TGTGCCAGCTCACCGTCCGGATATCAGCCCCAGCATTTT.

The gene calls are TRBV3-1 (or the pseudogene TRBV3-2) and TRBJ1-2; 7 bases are shared with TRBD1. Looked up from germline, CDR1 is LGHDT and CDR2 is YNNKEL (reference sequence). The length of the CDR3 is 14 residues. V lost 2 bases and J lost 8; bases outside the gene matches: 8. The CDR3 DNA is TGTGCCAGCAGCCAACATACAGGGGAGAACGGCTACACCTTC. Translated, it gives CASSQHTGENGYTF.

This chain links TRBV18 with TRBJ2-7, with 8 bases aligning to TRBD1. The CDR3 consists of 16 residues. With 1 base clipped from V and 4 bases from J, the junction kept 9 bases outside the gene matches. CDR1 and CDR2 (germline): KGHSH, LQKENI. In nucleotides, the CDR3 is TGTGCCAGCTCACCACTAATGAGCAGGGGGCCGTACGAGCAGTACTTC. It specifies CASSPLMSRGPYEQYF.

The genes are TRBV9 and TRBJ2-2; 9 nucleotides line up with TRBD1. Germline assignment: CDR1 SGDLS and CDR2 YYNGEE. The CDR3 has 15 residues. The ends lost 4 bases at V and 13 bases at J; junction bases unmatched: 14. The CDR3 protein is CASSTLPGQGGRLFF. In DNA, the CDR3 is TGTGCCAGCAGCACACTACCGGGACAGGGAGGGAGGCTGTTTTTT.

The chain is built from TRBV7-9 and TRBJ1-6, with a tentative D call TRBD1 (5 bases). The germline V gene encodes CDR1 SEHNR and CDR2 FQNEAQ (reference sequence). Deletions cut 0 bases from V and 14 bases from J, with 17 bases between. The CDR3 runs to 15 residues. DNA for the CDR3: TGTGCCAGCAGCTTAGCCGGGACGGAATTTCGTACCCTCCACTTT. Protein sequence: CASSLAGTEFRTLHF.

The V and J genes are TRBV3-1 (or the pseudogene TRBV3-2) and TRBJ2-7; 7 bases are shared with TRBD1. V was pared by 4 bases and J by 7 bases, with 13 bases of the junction left unmatched. Germline V CDR1 and CDR2: LGHDT, YNNKEL (reference sequence). The CDR3 totals 15 residues. The CDR3 sequence is CASSRDRLRGGEQYF. DNA of the CDR3: TGTGCCAGCAGCCGGGACAGACTACGTGGTGGGGAGCAGTACTTC.